This TCR beta chain is drawn from a study of identical twins. Trimming left V 3 bases short and J 3 bases short, with 9 bases between. Per the germline V gene, CDR1 is SNHLY and CDR2 is FYNNEI. CDR3 size: 13 residues. TCRdb used MiXCR to reprocess the 5' RACE reads, holding one entry per CDR3 protein. The repertoire holds about 530,000 distinct CDR3 sequences, with around 15% as singletons. Comments on this clonotype: No antigen is known for it.

Findings and limits, study-wide: Analyses based on zero insertions could be partly confounded by invariant MAIT and iNKT cells. Out-of-frame beta sequences exhibited a weaker degree of excess twin sharing. Its conclusions, products of cross-sectional statistical analysis, did not come from following the same donors.

These data were also reused for a study on yellow fever vaccine responses in identical twins.

V gene TRBV2 combines with J gene TRBJ2-7, with D unresolved. This receptor was identified in a woman aged 18-29 years in good health. The sequenced sample consisted of CD4+ T cells sorted from blood. CDR3 bases: TGTGCCAGCAGTGATTACGGAGACTACGAGCAGTACTTC. Translated, it gives CASSDYGDYEQYF. Full variable domain (remainder filled in from reference TRBV2 and TRBJ2-7): EPEVTQTPSHQVTQMGQEVILRCVPISNHLYFYWYRQILGQKVEFLVSFYNNEISEKSEIFDDQFSVERPDGSNFTLKIRSTKLEDSAMYFCASSDYGDYEQYFGPGTRLTVT.